Each of the 20 T cell receptor beta chains below was sequenced from the same sample in a study of T cells in Graves' hyperthyroidism and ophthalmopathy. RNA transcripts gave rise to amplified TCR beta CDR3 regions. Researchers ran a first-round RT-PCR on the TCR CDR3 using the HTBI primer set. TCRdb fed the multiplex PCR reads into MiXCR, producing one record per CDR3 protein. The repertoire consists of roughly 110,000 distinct CDR3 sequences, with approximately 15% occurring once and the leading ten covering around 44%. Sequencing input: blood. The receptors shown here come from a woman in her 50s with Graves' hyperthyroidism.

This clonotype occurred many times. V is TRBV20-1 and J is TRBJ2-3, with a weak D call TRBD1 (5 bases). The CDR3 is made up of 16 amino acids. V lost 4 bases and J lost 3, with 20 bases in between. The germline V gene has CDR1 DFQATT and CDR2 SNEGSKA (reference sequence). The CDR3 DNA follows: TGCAGTGCTATAACCACTGTAAGGGGCGGAACAGATACGCAGTATTTT. Amino acid sequence: CSAITTVRGGTDTQYF.

This clonotype was counted ten times or more. The chain is built from TRBV6-2 or TRBV6-3 and TRBJ2-3; D might be TRBD1 (6 bases). The CDR3 totals 17 residues. Trimming cost V 4 bases and J 2 bases, with 19 bases left between them. Looked up from germline, CDR1 is MNHEY and CDR2 is SVGEGT. The CDR3 DNA reads as TGTGCCAGCAGTTTAAGGGGGACCAACTACTTCACAGATACGCAGTATTTT. Translation gives CASSLRGTNYFTDTQYF.

This clonotype was seen ten or more times. The chain is built from TRBV6-5 and TRBJ1-5; the D is unclear. CDR1 is MNHEY, CDR2 SVGAGI, per germline. Trimming shortened V by 2 bases and J by 1 base, and 9 bases separated the two germline ends. The CDR3 contains 15 residues. The CDR3 DNA is TGTGCCAGCAGTTACGGGATCTGGAGCAATCAGCCCCAGCATTTT. As protein: CASSYGIWSNQPQHF.

This clonotype was counted at least ten times. The chain has TRBV28 and TRBJ2-7, with no clear D. V lost 7 bases, J lost 6 bases, and 13 bases lay in between. Germline V gene data show CDR1 as MDHEN and CDR2 as SYDVKM. The CDR3 has 12 amino acids. For the CDR3, the DNA is TGTGCCAGCACCCACAAGGTGAGCGAGCAGTACTTC. It is translated as CASTHKVSEQYF.

This clonotype appeared many times. The chain is built from TRBV28 and TRBJ1-2, with a possible D match to TRBD1 (6 bases). Germline V gene data show CDR1 as MDHEN and CDR2 as SYDVKM. CDR3 size: 13 residues. Trimming took off 6 bases at V and 8 bases at J, with 16 bases between the two ends. The CDR3 loop is CASSVTGNWGYTF. The CDR3 DNA reads as TGTGCCAGCAGCGTTACAGGGAATTGGGGCTACACCTTC.

This clonotype was seen ten or more times. This sequence joins TRBV5-1 and TRBJ1-6, with TRBD1 as a possible D gene (5 bases). Trimming took 5 bases from V and 0 from J, leaving 12 bases between them. CDR3 length: 16 residues. CDR1 is SGHRS and CDR2 is YFSETQ in the germline V gene. CDR3 nucleotide sequence: TGCGCCAGCAGGGAGGGGTCCTACTCCTATAATTCACCCCTCCACTTT. Amino acid sequence: CASREGSYSYNSPLHF.

This clonotype was counted ten times or more. The V call is TRBV3-1, the J call TRBJ2-2, with 10 nucleotides matching TRBD1. In germline, CDR1 is LGHDT, CDR2 YNNKEL (reference sequence). The CDR3 covers 20 residues. J lost 6 bases, V lost 0 bases, and 16 bases had no gene match. The CDR3, as DNA: TGTGCCAGCAGCCAAGATCGGACAGGGGGTTATATGCCGAGGGCCGGGGAGCTGTTTTTT. Encoded protein: CASSQDRTGGYMPRAGELFF. Based on the CDR3 plus reference TRBV3-1 and TRBJ2-2, the full variable domain is DTAVSQTPKYLVTQMGNDKSIKCEQNLGHDTMYWYKQDSKKFLKIMFSYNNKELIINETVPNRFSPKSPDKAHLNLHINSLELGDSAVYFCASSQDRTGGYMPRAGELFFGEGSRLTVL.

This clonotype has ten or more counts. The chain joins TRBV30 to TRBJ2-1; 8 bases are a match to TRBD1. The CDR3 covers 15 residues. The V and J ends lost 3 bases and 2 bases, in that order; junction bases with no gene match: 6. The germline V gene has CDR1 GTSNPN and CDR2 SVGIG (reference sequence). The CDR3 region is CAWSWTGRPYNEQFF. The CDR3 DNA follows: TGTGCCTGGAGCTGGACAGGGAGACCCTACAATGAGCAGTTCTTC.

This clonotype has a count of ten or more. A single base separates this from a much larger clone, so it may be a read error. The chain joins TRBV30 to TRBJ1-4; D is unresolved. From germline, CDR1 is GTSNPN and CDR2 SVGIG (reference sequence). V was trimmed by 5 bases and J by 7 bases, leaving 14 bases between them. This CDR3 comprises 13 residues. This CDR3 reads CAWERGRCEKLFF. The DNA of the CDR3 is TGTGCCTGGGAACGGGGTAGGTGTGAAAAACTGTTTTTT.

This clonotype was picked up many times. The chain uses TRBV5-1 and TRBJ2-1, with D uncertain. CDR3 length: 15 amino acids. CDR1 and CDR2 from the germline V gene are SGHRS and YFSETQ. V lost 3 bases to trimming and J lost 0 bases, with 10 bases between them. In nucleotides, the CDR3 is TGCGCCAGCAGCTCCGGTCTGAGCTCCTACAATGAGCAGTTCTTC. Its protein is CASSSGLSSYNEQFF.

This clonotype was recorded at least ten times. V and J are TRBV19 and TRBJ1-5, with TRBD1 matching over 8 bases. Germline values: CDR1 LNHDA, CDR2 SQIVND (reference sequence). The CDR3 runs 16 residues. V was clipped by 5 bases and J by 6 bases; unmatched bases: 12. CDR3 in amino acids: CASSFPRGQRSQPQHF. The CDR3 DNA follows: TGTGCCAGTAGTTTTCCCAGGGGGCAGAGGAGTCAGCCCCAGCATTTT.

This clonotype was seen at least ten times. This rearrangement joins TRBV15 to TRBJ1-5; TRBD1 agrees at 7 bases. CDR3 length equals 14 residues. Germline V gene sequence: CDR1 LNHNV, CDR2 YYDKDF (reference sequence). Unmatched junction bases numbered 13, after V lost 10 bases and J lost 7 bases. The CDR3 is CAINTDRVTQPQHF. The CDR3 nucleotides are TGTGCCATCAATACTGACAGGGTCACCCAGCCCCAGCATTTT.

The table lists this clonotype with many counts. Here the CDR3 reads CASSPQGYTGELFF. The CDR3, as DNA: TGTGCCAGCAGCCCCCAGGGGTACACCGGGGAGCTGTTTTTT. The genes are TRBV27 and TRBJ2-2; tentative D call: TRBD1 (6 bases). The CDR3 runs 14 residues. Germline lookup yields CDR1 MNHEY and CDR2 SMNVEV (reference sequence). Trimming cost V 6 bases and J 3 bases, with 11 bases left between them.

There are many counts of this clonotype. V and J are TRBV6-1 and TRBJ2-3; 7 bases fit TRBD1. This CDR3 has 15 amino acids. Germline-derived CDR1 and CDR2 are MNHNS and SASEGT. V was pared by 8 bases and J by 2 bases, with 10 bases of the junction left unmatched. CDR3 protein: CASCYDRASTDTQYF. CDR3 in DNA: TGTGCCAGCTGCTACGACAGGGCCTCCACAGATACGCAGTATTTT.

This clonotype appeared many times. This chain uses TRBV3-1 with TRBJ1-2, with TRBD1 identical over 9 bases. The V gene's germline CDR1 is LGHDT and CDR2 YNNKEL (reference sequence). This CDR3 contains 15 residues. V gave up 4 bases and J gave up 4 bases; unmatched junction bases: 7. The CDR3 protein is CASSRAGTGSYGYTF. Here the CDR3 DNA reads TGTGCCAGCAGCCGAGCCGGGACAGGGAGCTATGGCTACACCTTC.

Many counts were recorded for this clonotype. J is TRBJ2-3 and V is TRBV28; TRBD1 aligns across 7 bases. This CDR3 has 15 amino acids. J gave up 0 bases and V 7 bases, and 7 bases lay outside the gene matches. Germline V lookup: CDR1 MDHEN, CDR2 SYDVKM. CDR3 DNA sequence: TGTGCCAGCACAAAAGGACAGGTTAGCACAGATACGCAGTATTTT. This encodes CASTKGQVSTDTQYF. Complete variable domain (other parts from reference TRBV28 and TRBJ2-3): DVKVTQSSRYLVKRTGEKVFLECVQDMDHENMFWYRQDPGLGLRLIYFSYDVKMKEKGDIPEGYSVSREKKERFSLILESASTNQTSMYLCASTKGQVSTDTQYFGPGTRLTVL.

In this sample, this clonotype turned up many times. The J gene is TRBJ2-5, the V gene TRBV12-3 or TRBV12-4; D remains unclear. Trimming left V 6 bases short and J 5 bases short, with 13 bases between. This CDR3 comprises 13 residues. CDR3 coding DNA: TGTGCCAGCAGACCAGACATCGAGGAGACCCAGTACTTC. Translation gives CASRPDIEETQYF.

This clonotype occurred many times. The V gene is TRBV5-1, the J gene TRBJ2-5; 9 bases map to TRBD1. Germline CDR1 is SGHRS and CDR2 is YFSETQ. With 3 bases clipped from V and 4 bases from J, the junction kept 16 bases outside the gene matches. There are 18 residues in the CDR3. The CDR3 coding sequence is TGCGCCAGCAGCTCACTTACCCCGGGACAGGGACTGGCAGAGACCCAGTACTTC. Protein sequence: CASSSLTPGQGLAETQYF.

This clonotype was counted many times. The CDR3 loop reads CAWTNFGLEAFF. The CDR3 DNA reads TGTGCCTGGACAAACTTCGGGTTAGAAGCTTTCTTT. The rearrangement uses TRBV30 and TRBJ1-1; D uncertain. There are 12 residues in the CDR3. Trimming left V 4 bases short and J 8 bases short, with 14 bases between. Looked up from germline, CDR1 is GTSNPN and CDR2 is SVGIG (reference sequence).

This clonotype was counted only a few times. The chain uses TRBV6-1 and TRBJ2-3; D might be TRBD1 or TRBD2, each matching 5 bases. V was pared by 8 bases and J by 4 bases, with 19 bases between. Germline V gene lookup returns CDR1 MNHNS and CDR2 SASEGT. The CDR3 extends over 15 amino acids. The CDR3 sequence: CASPFEGKVADTQYF. The CDR3 DNA follows: TGTGCCAGCCCCTTCGAGGGGAAGGTCGCAGATACGCAGTATTTT.